This T cell receptor beta chain was obtained from a study of cytomegalovirus exposure and HLA in healthy donors. Sequenced by immunoSEQ multiplex PCR; TCRdb stores in-frame clones only, minus some. The sample comprises some 180,000 clones, around nine tenths of which are singletons, and 7.2% rests with the top ten. Points on this clone: Its target is not known.

Separate from the roughly 720-subject first cohort, the roughly 120-subject validation cohort was the one that the donors belonged to. Study results and limitations: The dataset shows that most TCR sequences were rare, while some public TCRs occurred in many donors. Cytomegalovirus status, reportedly, was diagnosed with high specificity and sensitivity by the classifier. Listed as cytomegalovirus-associated were more than 150 TCR beta chains.

This CDR3 is built from 16 residues. CDR1 is SGDLS and CDR2 is YYNGEE in the germline V gene. Trimming left V 3 bases short and J 5 bases short, with 18 bases between. Sequencing was carried out using PBMCs. The rearrangement uses TRBV9 and TRBJ2-1, with D perhaps matching TRBD1 or TRBD2 (5 bases each). This clonotype originated in a man aged 30 to 39 in good health and CMV-seropositive. CDR3 loop: CASSALLIGTDNEQFF. The CDR3, as DNA: TGTGCCAGCAGCGCACTTCTGATAGGGACCGACAATGAGCAGTTCTTC.